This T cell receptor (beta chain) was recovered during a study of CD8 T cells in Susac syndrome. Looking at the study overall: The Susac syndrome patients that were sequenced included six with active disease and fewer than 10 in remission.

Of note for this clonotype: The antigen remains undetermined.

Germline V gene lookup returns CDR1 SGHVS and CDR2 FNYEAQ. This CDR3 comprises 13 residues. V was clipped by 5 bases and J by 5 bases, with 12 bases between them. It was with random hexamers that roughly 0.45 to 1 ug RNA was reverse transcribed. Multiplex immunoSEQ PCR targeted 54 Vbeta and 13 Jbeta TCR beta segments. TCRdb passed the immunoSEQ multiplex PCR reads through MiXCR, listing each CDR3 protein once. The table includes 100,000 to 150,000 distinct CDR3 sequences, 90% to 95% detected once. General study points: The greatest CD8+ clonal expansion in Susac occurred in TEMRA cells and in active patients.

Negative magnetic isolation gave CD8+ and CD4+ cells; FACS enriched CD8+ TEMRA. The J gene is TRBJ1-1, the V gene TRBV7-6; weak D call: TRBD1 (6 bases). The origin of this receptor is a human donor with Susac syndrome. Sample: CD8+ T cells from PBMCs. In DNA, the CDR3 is TGTGCCAGCAGCGCGGGACAAAGGACTGAAGCTTTCTTT. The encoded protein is CASSAGQRTEAFF.